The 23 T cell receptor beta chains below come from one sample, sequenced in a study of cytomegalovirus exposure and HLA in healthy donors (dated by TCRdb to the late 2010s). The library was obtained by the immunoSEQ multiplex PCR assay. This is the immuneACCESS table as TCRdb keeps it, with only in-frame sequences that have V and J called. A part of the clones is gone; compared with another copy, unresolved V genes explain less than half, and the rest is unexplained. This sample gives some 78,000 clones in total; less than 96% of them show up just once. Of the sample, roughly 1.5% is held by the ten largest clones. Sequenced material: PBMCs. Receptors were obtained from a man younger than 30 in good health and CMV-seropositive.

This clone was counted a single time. The CDR3 nucleotides are TGTGCCAGCTCACCTTACAGCGGATTTAGCTCCTACGAGCAGTACTTC. This gives the protein CASSPYSGFSSYEQYF. The chain joins TRBV18 to TRBJ2-7; tentative D call: TRBD2 (5 bases). CDR3 length: 16 amino acids. The V end was cut by 3 bases, the J end by 0 bases, with 15 bases between. The germline CDR1 and CDR2 sequences are KGHSH and LQKENI.

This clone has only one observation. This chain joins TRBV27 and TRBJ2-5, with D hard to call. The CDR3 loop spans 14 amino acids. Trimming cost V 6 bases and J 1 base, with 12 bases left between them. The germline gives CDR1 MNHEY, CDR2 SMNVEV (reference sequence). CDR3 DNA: TGTGCCAGCAGCTCTCTCGACACCCAAGAGACCCAGTACTTC. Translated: CASSSLDTQETQYF.

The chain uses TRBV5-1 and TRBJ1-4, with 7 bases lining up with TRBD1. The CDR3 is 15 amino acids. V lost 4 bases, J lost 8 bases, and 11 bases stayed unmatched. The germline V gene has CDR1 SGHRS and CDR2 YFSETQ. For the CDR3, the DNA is TGCGCCAGCAGCCTTGGCAGGGGGTCTAGCGAAAAACTGTTTTTT. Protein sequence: CASSLGRGSSEKLFF.

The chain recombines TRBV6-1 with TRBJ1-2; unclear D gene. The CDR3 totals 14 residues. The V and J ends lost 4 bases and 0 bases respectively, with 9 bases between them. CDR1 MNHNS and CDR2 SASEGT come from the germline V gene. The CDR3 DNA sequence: TGTGCCAGCAGTGGCTGGCAGACTAACTATGGCTACACCTTC. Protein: CASSGWQTNYGYTF.

The CDR3 here is CASSLGSGVLNEKLFF. CDR3 coding DNA: TGTGCCAGCAGCTTGGGTTCTGGAGTCCTCAATGAAAAACTGTTTTTT. The chain recombines TRBV5-8 with TRBJ1-4; no clear D. Trimming left V 0 bases short and J 5 bases short, with 14 bases between. Germline CDR1 and CDR2: SGHTS and YDEGEE. CDR3 size: 16 residues.

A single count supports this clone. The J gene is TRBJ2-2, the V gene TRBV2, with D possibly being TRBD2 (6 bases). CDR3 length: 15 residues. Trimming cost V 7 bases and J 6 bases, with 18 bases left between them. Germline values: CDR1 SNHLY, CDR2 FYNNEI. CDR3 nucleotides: TGTGCCAGCACTTACCGGTCGGGGGTGGCCGGGGAGCTGTTTTTT. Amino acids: CASTYRSGVAGELFF. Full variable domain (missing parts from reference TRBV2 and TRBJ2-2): EPEVTQTPSHQVTQMGQEVILRCVPISNHLYFYWYRQILGQKVEFLVSFYNNEISEKSEIFDDQFSVERPDGSNFTLKIRSTKLEDSAMYFCASTYRSGVAGELFFGEGSRLTVL.

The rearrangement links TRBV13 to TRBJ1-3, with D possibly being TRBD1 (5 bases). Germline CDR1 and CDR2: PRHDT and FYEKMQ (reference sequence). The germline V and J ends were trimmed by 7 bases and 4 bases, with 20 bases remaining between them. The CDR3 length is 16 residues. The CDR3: CASTAPGEGWGNTIYF. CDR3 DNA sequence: TGTGCCAGCACCGCGCCGGGGGAGGGCTGGGGAAACACCATATATTTT. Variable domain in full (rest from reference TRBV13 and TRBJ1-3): AAGVIQSPRHLIKEKRETATLKCYPIPRHDTVYWYQQGPGQDPQFLISFYEKMQSDKGSIPDRFSAQQFSDYHSELNMSSLELGDSALYFCASTAPGEGWGNTIYFGEGSWLTVV.

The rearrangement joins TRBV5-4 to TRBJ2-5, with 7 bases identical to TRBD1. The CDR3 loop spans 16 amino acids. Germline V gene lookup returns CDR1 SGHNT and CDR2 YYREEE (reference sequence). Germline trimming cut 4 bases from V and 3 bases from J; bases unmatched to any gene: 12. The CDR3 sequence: CASSPWVGRGKETQYF. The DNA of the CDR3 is TGTGCCAGCAGCCCCTGGGTAGGCAGGGGGAAAGAGACCCAGTACTTC.

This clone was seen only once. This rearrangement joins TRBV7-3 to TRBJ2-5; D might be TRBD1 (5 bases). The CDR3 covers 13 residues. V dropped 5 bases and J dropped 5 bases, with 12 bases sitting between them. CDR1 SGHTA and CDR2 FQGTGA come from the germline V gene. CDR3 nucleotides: TGTGCCAGCAGCCCAGGGTTAGGGGAGACCCAGTACTTC. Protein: CASSPGLGETQYF.

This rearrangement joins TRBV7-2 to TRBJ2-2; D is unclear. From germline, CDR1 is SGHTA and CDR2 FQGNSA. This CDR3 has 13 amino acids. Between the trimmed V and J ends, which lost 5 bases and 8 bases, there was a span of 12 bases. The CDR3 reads CASSQTRVGELFF. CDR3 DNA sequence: TGTGCCAGCAGCCAAACCCGGGTAGGGGAGCTGTTTTTT.

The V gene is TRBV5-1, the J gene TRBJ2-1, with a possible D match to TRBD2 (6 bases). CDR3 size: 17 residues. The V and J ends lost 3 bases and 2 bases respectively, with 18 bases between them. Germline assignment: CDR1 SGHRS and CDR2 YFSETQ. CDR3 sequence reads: CASSSRDSSRAYNEQFF. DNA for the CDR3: TGCGCCAGCAGCTCAAGGGACTCATCGAGGGCCTACAATGAGCAGTTCTTC.

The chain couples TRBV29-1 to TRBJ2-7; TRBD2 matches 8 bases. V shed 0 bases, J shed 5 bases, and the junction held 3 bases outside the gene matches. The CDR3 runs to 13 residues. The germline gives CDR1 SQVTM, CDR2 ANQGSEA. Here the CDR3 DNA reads TGCAGCGTTGAAGAGGGAGCGGGAGACGAGCAGTACTTC. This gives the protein CSVEEGAGDEQYF.

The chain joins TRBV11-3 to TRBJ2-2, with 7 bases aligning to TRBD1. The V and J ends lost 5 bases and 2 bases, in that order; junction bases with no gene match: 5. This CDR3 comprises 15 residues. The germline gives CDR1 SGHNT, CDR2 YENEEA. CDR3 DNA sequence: TGTGCCAGCAGCCAAACAGGGGCCAACACCGGGGAGCTGTTTTTT. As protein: CASSQTGANTGELFF.

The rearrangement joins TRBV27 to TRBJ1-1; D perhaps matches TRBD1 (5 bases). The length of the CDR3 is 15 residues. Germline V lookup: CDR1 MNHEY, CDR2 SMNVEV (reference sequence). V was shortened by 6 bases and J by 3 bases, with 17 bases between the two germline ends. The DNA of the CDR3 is TGTGCCAGCAGCTCTACTCGGGGGTTCGACACTGAAGCTTTCTTT. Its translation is CASSSTRGFDTEAFF.

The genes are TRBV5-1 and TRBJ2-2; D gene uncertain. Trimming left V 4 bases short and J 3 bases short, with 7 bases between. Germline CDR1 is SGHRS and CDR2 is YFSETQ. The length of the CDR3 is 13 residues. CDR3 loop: CASSVPDTGELFF. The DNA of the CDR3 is TGCGCCAGCAGCGTCCCCGACACCGGGGAGCTGTTTTTT. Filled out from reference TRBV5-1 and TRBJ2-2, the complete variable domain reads KAGVTQTPRYLIKTRGQQVTLSCSPISGHRSVSWYQQTPGQGLQFLFEYFSETQRNKGNFPGRFSGRQFSNSRSEMNVSTLELGDSALYLCASSVPDTGELFFGEGSRLTVL.

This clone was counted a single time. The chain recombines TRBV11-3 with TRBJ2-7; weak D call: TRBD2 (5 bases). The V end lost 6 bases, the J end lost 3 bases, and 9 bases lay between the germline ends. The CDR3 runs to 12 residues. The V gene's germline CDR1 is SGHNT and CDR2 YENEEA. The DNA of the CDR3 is TGTGCCAGCAGTCGAGGGAACTACGAGCAGTACTTC. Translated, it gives CASSRGNYEQYF.

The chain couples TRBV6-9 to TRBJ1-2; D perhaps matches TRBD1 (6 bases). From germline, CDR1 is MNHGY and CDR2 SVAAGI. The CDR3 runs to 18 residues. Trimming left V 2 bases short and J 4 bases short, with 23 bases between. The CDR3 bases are TGTGCCAGCAGTTATGGATGGAATACGGCAGGGGAGGGCTATGGCTACACCTTC. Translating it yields CASSYGWNTAGEGYGYTF.

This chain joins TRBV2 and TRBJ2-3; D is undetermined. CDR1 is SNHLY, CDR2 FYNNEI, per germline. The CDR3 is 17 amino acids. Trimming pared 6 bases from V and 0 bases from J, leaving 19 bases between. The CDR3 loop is CASSPARRLFSTDTQYF. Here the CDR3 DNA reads TGTGCCAGCAGCCCCGCGAGGCGCCTCTTTAGCACAGATACGCAGTATTTT.

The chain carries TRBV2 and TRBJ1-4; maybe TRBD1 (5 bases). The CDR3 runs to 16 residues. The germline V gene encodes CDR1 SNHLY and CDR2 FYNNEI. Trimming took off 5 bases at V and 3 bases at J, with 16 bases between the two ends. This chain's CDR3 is CASSFLGAGSNEKLFF. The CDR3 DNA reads TGTGCCAGCAGTTTTCTAGGGGCCGGATCTAATGAAAAACTGTTTTTT.

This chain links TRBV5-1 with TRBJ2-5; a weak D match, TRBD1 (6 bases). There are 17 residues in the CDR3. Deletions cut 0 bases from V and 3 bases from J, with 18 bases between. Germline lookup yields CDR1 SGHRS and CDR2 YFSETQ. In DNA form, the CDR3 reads TGCGCCAGCAGCTTGGCCGCTTCGTTGCCAGGGGAAGAGACCCAGTACTTC. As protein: CASSLAASLPGEETQYF. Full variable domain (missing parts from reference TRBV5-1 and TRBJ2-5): KAGVTQTPRYLIKTRGQQVTLSCSPISGHRSVSWYQQTPGQGLQFLFEYFSETQRNKGNFPGRFSGRQFSNSRSEMNVSTLELGDSALYLCASSLAASLPGEETQYFGPGTRLLVL.

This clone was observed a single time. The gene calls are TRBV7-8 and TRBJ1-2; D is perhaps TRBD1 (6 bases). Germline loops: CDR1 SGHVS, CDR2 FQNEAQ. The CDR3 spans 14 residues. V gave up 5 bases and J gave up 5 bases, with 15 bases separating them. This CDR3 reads CASSPSGQGYGYTF. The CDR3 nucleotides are TGTGCCAGCAGCCCTTCAGGGCAGGGGTATGGCTACACCTTC.

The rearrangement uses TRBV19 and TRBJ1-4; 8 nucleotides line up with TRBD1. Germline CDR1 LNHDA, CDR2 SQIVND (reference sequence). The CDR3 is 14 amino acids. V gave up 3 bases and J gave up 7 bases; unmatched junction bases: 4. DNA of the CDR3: TGTGCCAGTAGTATTCAGGGGGCGCGTGAAAAACTGTTTTTT. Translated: CASSIQGAREKLFF.

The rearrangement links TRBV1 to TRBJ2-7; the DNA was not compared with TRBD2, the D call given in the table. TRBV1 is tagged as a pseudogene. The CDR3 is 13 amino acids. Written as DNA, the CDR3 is TGCACCAGCAGACTAGCGGAATCTTACGAGCAGTACTTC. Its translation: CTSRLAESYEQYF.